The 9 T cell receptor beta chains below all came from one sample that was sequenced in a study of human T cells and chemical hapten exposure. TCRdb reanalysed the RACE reads using MiXCR and keeps one entry per CDR3 protein. The profile shows some 100,000 distinct CDR3 sequences, over 7.5% of them singletons. The time point was: patch test 2, 6 weeks after DPC sensitization. The treatment here: therapeutic diphenylcyclopropenone sensitization with weekly scalp DPC. Sequences were derived from whole blood, sampled in connection with sensitization to the hapten diphenylcyclopropenone (DPC). These receptors all come from a woman in her forties with alopecia areata. Some clones in this sample may be carry-over from other donors' samples.

This clonotype came up a few times. The J gene is TRBJ2-7, the V gene TRBV28; 10 bases match TRBD1. Germline assignment: CDR1 MDHEN and CDR2 SYDVKM. With V trimmed by 8 bases and J by 5 bases, 9 bases remained unmatched. This CDR3 comprises 14 residues. The CDR3 sequence is CASLRWGTGDEQYF. In DNA form, the CDR3 reads TGTGCCAGCCTCCGTTGGGGGACAGGGGACGAGCAGTACTTC.

This clonotype was recorded many times. V usage is TRBV6-1 and J usage is TRBJ2-4, with D maybe TRBD2 (5 bases). Germline CDR1 is MNHNS and CDR2 is SASEGT. This CDR3 has 14 amino acids. V dropped 5 bases and J dropped 8 bases, with 16 bases sitting between them. DNA of the CDR3: TGTGCCAGCAGTTATCGGGAATCCGGGGACATTCAGTACTTC. Translation: CASSYRESGDIQYF.

The rearrangement links TRBV7-2 to TRBJ2-7, with 11 bases identical to TRBD2. This CDR3 spans 15 amino acids. Trimming cost V 5 bases and J 0 bases; bases outside gene matches: 3. CDR1 is SGHTA, CDR2 FQGNSA, per germline. CDR3 region: CASSPSGRTSYEQYF. As DNA, the CDR3 is TGTGCCAGCAGCCCTAGCGGGAGGACCTCCTACGAGCAGTACTTC. The full variable domain, its missing parts supplied by reference TRBV7-2 and TRBJ2-7, is GAGVSQSPSNKVTEKGKDVELRCDPISGHTALYWYRQSLGQGLEFLIYFQGNSAPDKSGLPSDRFSAERTGGSVSTLTIQRTQQEDSAVYLCASSPSGRTSYEQYFGPGTRLTVT.

This clonotype was counted ten times or more. The J gene is TRBJ1-2, the V gene TRBV29-1, with D unresolved. The CDR3 is made up of 13 amino acids. Trimming removed 3 bases at V and 0 bases at J, with 8 bases between. Germline V lookup: CDR1 SQVTM, CDR2 ANQGSEA. The CDR3 reads CSVEGKTNYGYTF. The CDR3 coding sequence is TGCAGCGTTGAGGGAAAAACTAACTATGGCTACACCTTC.

The table lists this clonotype with a few counts. V is TRBV10-3 and J is TRBJ1-3; the D is unclear. Trimming removed 8 bases from V and 0 bases from J, with 5 bases in between. Germline CDR1 is ENHRY and CDR2 is SYGVKD. The CDR3 has 12 residues. Here the CDR3 DNA reads TGTGCCATCGCTAGCTCTGGAAACACCATATATTTT. Translation gives CAIASSGNTIYF.

This clonotype was picked up a small number of times. The chain carries TRBV4-1 and TRBJ2-7; no firm D call. V lost 1 base, J lost 1 base, and 8 bases lay in between. CDR3 length equals 14 residues. The germline gives CDR1 MGHRA, CDR2 YSYEKL. DNA for the CDR3: TGCGCCAGCAGCCAAGTAATCCCGTCCTACGAGCAGTACTTC. Its protein is CASSQVIPSYEQYF.

In this sample, this clonotype turned up many times. The chain carries TRBV29-1 and TRBJ2-5; D unresolved. V gave up 5 bases and J gave up 5 bases, with 15 bases separating them. This CDR3 comprises 13 residues. Per the germline V gene, CDR1 is SQVTM and CDR2 is ANQGSEA. Written as DNA, the CDR3 is TGCAGCGTTATGTTAAGGATCCGGGAGACCCAGTACTTC. It translates to CSVMLRIRETQYF.

The CDR3 DNA reads TGTGCCAGCAGCTCCCGACTAGCGGGAGGGGACTCCTACGAGCAGTACTTC. It specifies CASSSRLAGGDSYEQYF. The chain links TRBV13 to TRBJ2-7; 14 bases map to TRBD2. This CDR3 is 17 amino acids long. Germline CDR1 and CDR2: PRHDT and FYEKMQ (reference sequence). Trimming took 4 bases from V and 0 from J; bases not matched to a gene: 5.

This chain joins TRBV11-3 and TRBJ1-1, with TRBD1 identical over 9 bases. Germline trimming cut 4 bases from V and 3 bases from J; bases unmatched to any gene: 6. The CDR3 is 15 residues long. Germline lookup yields CDR1 SGHNT and CDR2 YENEEA. This chain's CDR3 is CASSSGGQGYTEAFF. DNA for the CDR3: TGTGCCAGCAGCTCGGGGGGACAGGGCTACACTGAAGCTTTCTTT.